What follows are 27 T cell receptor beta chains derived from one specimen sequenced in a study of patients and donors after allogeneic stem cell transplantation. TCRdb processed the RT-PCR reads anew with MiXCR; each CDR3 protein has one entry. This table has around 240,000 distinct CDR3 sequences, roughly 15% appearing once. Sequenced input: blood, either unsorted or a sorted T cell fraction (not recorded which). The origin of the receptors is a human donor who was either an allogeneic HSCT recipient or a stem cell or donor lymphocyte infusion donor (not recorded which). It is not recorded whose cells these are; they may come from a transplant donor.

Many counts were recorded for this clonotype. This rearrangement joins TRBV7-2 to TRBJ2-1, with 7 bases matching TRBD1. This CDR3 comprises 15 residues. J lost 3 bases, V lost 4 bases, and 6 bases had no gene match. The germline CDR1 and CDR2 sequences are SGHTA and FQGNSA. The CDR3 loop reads CASSSRQGGYNEQFF. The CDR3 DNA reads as TGTGCCAGCAGCTCGCGACAGGGTGGCTACAATGAGCAGTTCTTC.

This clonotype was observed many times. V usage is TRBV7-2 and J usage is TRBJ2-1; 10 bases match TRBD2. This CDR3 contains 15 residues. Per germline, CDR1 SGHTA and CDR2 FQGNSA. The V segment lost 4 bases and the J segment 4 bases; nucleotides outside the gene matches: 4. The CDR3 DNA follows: TGTGCCAGCAGCTCTAAGCGGGGGGGTTACAATGAGCAGTTCTTC. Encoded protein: CASSSKRGGYNEQFF.

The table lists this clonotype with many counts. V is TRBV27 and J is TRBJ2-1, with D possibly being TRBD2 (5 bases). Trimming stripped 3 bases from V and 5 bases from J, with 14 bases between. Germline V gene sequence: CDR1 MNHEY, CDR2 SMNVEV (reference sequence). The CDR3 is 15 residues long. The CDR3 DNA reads TGTGCCAGCAGTTTCACAGACTATAGTAACAATGAGCAGTTCTTC. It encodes CASSFTDYSNNEQFF.

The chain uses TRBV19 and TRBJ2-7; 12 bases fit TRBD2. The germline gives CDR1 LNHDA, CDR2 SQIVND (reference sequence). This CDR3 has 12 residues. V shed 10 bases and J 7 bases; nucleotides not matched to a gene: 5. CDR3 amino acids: CATTSGSWEQYF. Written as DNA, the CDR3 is TGTGCCACGACTAGCGGGAGTTGGGAGCAGTACTTC.

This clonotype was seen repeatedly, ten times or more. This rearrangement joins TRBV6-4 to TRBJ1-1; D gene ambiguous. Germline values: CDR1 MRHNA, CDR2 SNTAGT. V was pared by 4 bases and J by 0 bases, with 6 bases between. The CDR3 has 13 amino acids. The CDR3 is CASSVSVNTEAFF. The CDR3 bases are TGTGCCAGCAGTGTATCAGTGAACACTGAAGCTTTCTTT.

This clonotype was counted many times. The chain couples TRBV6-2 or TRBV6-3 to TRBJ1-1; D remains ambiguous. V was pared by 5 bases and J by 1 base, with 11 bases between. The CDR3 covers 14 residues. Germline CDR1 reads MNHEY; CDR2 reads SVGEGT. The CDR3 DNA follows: TGTGCCAGCAGTCGCGTCCCATCGAACACTGAAGCTTTCTTT. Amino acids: CASSRVPSNTEAFF.

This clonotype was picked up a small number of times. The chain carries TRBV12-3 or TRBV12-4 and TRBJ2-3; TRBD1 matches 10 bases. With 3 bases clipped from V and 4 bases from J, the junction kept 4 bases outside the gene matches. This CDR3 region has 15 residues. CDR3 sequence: CASSFRDRGSDTQYF. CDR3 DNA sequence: TGTGCCAGCAGTTTCAGGGACAGGGGTTCAGATACGCAGTATTTT.

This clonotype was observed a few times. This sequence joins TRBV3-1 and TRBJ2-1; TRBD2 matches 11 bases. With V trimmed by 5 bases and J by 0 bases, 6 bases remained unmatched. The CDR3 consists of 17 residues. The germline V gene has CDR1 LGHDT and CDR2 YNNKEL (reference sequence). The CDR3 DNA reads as TGTGCCAGCAGCAAAACTAGCGGGAGAGTCTCCTACAATGAGCAGTTCTTC. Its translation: CASSKTSGRVSYNEQFF.

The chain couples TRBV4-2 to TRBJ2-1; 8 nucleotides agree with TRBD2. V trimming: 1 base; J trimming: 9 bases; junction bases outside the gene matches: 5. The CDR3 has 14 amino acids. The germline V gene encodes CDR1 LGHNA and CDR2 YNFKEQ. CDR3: CASSQAGGASEQFF. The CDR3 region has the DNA TGTGCCAGCAGCCAAGCGGGAGGGGCTTCTGAGCAGTTCTTC.

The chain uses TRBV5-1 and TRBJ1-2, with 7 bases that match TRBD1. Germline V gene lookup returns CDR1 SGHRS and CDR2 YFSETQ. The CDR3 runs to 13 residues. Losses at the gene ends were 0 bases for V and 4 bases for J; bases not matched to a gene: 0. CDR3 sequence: CASSLGDSYGYTF. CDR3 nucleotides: TGCGCCAGCAGCTTGGGGGACAGCTATGGCTACACCTTC. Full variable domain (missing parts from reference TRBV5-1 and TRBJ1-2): KAGVTQTPRYLIKTRGQQVTLSCSPISGHRSVSWYQQTPGQGLQFLFEYFSETQRNKGNFPGRFSGRQFSNSRSEMNVSTLELGDSALYLCASSLGDSYGYTFGSGTRLTVV.

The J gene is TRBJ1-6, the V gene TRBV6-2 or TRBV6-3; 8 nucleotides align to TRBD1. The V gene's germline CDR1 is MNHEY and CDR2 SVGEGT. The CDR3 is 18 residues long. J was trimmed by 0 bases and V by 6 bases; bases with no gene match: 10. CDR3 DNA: TGTGCCAGCAGCCCGGGGACAGGCGCCAGCTCCTATAATTCACCCCTCCACTTT. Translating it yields CASSPGTGASSYNSPLHF.

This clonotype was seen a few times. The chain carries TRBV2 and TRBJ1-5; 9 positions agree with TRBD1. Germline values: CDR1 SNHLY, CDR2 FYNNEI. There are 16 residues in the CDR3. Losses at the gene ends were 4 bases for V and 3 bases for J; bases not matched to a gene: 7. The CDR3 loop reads CASSVPGTGPNQPQHF. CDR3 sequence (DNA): TGTGCCAGCAGTGTTCCAGGGACAGGGCCCAATCAGCCCCAGCATTTT.

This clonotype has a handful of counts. In DNA, the CDR3 is TGTGCCAGCAGCCAAGATGGTGGGAATTCACCCCTCCACTTT. It translates to CASSQDGGNSPLHF. The rearrangement links TRBV3-1 to TRBJ1-6; D remains ambiguous. The CDR3 runs to 14 residues. Germline V lookup: CDR1 LGHDT, CDR2 YNNKEL (reference sequence). Trimming took off 0 bases at V and 7 bases at J, with 7 bases between the two ends.

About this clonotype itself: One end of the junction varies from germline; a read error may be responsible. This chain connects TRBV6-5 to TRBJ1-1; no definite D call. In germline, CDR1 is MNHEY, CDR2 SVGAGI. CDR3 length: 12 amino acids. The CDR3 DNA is TGTGCCAGCAGAACGGTGAACACTAAAGCTTTCTTT. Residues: CASRTVNTKAFF.

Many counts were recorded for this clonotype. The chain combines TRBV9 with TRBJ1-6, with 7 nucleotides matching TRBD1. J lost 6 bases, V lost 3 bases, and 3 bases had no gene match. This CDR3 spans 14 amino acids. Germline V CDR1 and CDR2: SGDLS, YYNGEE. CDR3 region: CASSEDRTNSPLHF. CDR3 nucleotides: TGTGCCAGCAGCGAGGACAGGACTAATTCACCCCTCCACTTT. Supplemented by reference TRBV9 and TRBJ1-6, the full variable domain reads DSGVTQTPKHLITATGQRVTLRCSPRSGDLSVYWYQQSLDQGLQFLIQYYNGEERAKGNILERFSAQQFPDLHSELNLSSLELGDSALYFCASSEDRTNSPLHFGNGTRLTVT.

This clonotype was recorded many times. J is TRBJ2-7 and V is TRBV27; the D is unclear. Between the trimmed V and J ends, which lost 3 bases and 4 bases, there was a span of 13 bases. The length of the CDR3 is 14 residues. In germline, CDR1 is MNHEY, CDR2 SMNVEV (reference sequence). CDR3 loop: CASSFSGSRYEQYF. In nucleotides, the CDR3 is TGTGCCAGCAGTTTTTCAGGATCTAGATACGAGCAGTACTTC.

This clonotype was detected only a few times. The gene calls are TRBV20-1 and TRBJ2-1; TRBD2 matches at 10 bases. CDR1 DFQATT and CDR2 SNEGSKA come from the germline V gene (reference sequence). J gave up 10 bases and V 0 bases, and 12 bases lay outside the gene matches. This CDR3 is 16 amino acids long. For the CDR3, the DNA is TGCAGTGCTAGAGATTGGGCTAGCGGGAGTGCTGGGGAGCAGTTCTTC. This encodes CSARDWASGSAGEQFF.

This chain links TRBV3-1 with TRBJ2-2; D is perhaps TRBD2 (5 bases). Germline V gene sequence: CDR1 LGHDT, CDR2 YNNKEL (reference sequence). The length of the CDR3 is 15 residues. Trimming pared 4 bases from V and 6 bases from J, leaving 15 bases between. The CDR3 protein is CASSLTGYRAGELFF. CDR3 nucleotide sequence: TGTGCCAGCAGCCTAACGGGGTATCGCGCCGGGGAGCTGTTTTTT.

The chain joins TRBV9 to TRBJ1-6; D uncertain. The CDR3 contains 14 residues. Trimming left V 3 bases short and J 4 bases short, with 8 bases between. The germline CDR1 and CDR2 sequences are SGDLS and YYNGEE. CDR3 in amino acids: CASSGTPYNSPLHF. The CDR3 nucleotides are TGTGCCAGCAGCGGGACGCCGTATAATTCACCCCTCCACTTT.

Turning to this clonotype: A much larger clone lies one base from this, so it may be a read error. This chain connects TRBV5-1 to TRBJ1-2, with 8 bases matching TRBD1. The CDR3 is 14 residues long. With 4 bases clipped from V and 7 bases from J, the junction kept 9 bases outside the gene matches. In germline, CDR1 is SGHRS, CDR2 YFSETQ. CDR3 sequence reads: CASSPQGTGSGYTF. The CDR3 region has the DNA TGCGCCAGCAGCCCCCAGGGGACAGGTAGTGGCTACACCTTC.

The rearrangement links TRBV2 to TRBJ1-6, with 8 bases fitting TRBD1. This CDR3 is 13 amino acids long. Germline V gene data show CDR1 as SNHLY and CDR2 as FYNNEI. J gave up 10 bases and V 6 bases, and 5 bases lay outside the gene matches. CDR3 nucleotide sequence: TGTGCCAGCAGCGGACAGGGCGAATCACCCCTCCACTTT. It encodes CASSGQGESPLHF.

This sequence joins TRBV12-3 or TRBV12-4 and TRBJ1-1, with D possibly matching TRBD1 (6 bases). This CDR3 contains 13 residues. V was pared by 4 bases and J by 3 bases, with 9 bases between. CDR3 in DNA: TGTGCCAGCAGTTCCGGGACACACACTGAAGCTTTCTTT. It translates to CASSSGTHTEAFF.

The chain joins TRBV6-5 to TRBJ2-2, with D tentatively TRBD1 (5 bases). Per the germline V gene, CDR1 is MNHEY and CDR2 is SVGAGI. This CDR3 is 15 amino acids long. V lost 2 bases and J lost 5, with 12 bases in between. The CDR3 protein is CASSYGAGNTGELFF. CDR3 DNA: TGTGCCAGCAGTTACGGGGCAGGAAATACCGGGGAGCTGTTTTTT.

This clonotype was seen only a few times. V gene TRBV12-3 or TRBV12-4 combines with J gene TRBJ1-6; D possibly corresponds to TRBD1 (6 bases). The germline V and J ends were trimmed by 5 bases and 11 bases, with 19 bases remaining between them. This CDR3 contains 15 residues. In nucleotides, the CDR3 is TGTGCCAGCAGTCTGATAGGGCAGGGGAGAGCACCCCTCCACTTT. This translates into CASSLIGQGRAPLHF.

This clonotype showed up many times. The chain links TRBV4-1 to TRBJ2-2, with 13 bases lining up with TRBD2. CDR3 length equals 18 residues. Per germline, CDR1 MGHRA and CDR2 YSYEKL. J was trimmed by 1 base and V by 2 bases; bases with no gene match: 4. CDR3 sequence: CASSQLGLAGVNTGELFF. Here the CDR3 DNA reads TGCGCCAGCAGCCAACTAGGACTAGCGGGAGTGAACACCGGGGAGCTGTTTTTT.

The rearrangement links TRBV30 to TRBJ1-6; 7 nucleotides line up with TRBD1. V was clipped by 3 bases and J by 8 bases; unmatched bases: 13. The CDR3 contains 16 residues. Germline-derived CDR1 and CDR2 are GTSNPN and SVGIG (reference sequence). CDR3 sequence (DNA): TGTGCCTGGAGCCCCGTGCAACAGGGGAGGGATTCACCCCTCCACTTT. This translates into CAWSPVQQGRDSPLHF.

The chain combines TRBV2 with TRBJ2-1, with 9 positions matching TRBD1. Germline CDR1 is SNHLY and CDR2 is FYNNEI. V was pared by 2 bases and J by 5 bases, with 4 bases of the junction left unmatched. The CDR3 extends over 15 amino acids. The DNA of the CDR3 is TGTGCCAGCAGTGAAATTGGACAGGGGAACAATGAGCAGTTCTTC. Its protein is CASSEIGQGNNEQFF. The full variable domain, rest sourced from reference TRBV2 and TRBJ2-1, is EPEVTQTPSHQVTQMGQEVILRCVPISNHLYFYWYRQILGQKVEFLVSFYNNEISEKSEIFDDQFSVERPDGSNFTLKIRSTKLEDSAMYFCASSEIGQGNNEQFFGPGTRLTVL.